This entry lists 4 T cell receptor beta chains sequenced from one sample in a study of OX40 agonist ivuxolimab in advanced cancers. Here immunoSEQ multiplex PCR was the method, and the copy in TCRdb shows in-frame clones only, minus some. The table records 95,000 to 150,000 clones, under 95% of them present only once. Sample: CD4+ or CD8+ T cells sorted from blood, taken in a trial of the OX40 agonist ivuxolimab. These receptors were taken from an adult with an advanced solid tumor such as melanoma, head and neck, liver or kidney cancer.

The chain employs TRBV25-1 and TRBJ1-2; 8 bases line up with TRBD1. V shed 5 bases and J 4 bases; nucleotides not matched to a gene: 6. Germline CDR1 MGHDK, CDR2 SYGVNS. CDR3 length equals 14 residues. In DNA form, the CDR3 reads TGTGCCAGCAGTCGCGAAGGGACAGGCTATGGCTACACCTTC. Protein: CASSREGTGYGYTF.

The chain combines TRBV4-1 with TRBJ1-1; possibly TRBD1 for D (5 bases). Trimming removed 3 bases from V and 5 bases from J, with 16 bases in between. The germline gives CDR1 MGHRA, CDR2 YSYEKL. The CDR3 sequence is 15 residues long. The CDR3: CASSQARTRGTEAFF. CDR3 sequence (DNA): TGCGCCAGCAGCCAGGCCCGGACACGGGGAACTGAAGCTTTCTTT.

Written as DNA, the CDR3 is TGTGCCAGCATTAACAGGGAGAGTTGGCAGCCCCAGCATTTT. It specifies CASINRESWQPQHF. The chain links TRBV28 to TRBJ1-5; D possibly corresponds to TRBD1 (6 bases). This CDR3 comprises 14 residues. Per the germline V gene, CDR1 is MDHEN and CDR2 is SYDVKM. V lost 7 bases and J 7 bases, leaving 17 bases between the germline ends.

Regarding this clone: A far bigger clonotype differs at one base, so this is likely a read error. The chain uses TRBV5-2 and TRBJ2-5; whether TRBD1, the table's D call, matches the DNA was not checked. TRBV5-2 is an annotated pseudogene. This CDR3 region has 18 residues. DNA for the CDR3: TGTGCCAGCAGCCATCCCGAAGAGGACAGGGGGCCGGGGGAGACCCAGTACTTC. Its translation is CASSHPEEDRGPGETQYF.